This TCR beta chain was retrieved from a study of vaccination effects on CD4 cells after COVID-19. Study context: The median interval between the second dose and post-vaccine sampling was 72 days.

With the ViraFEST assay, the study expanded antigen-specific CD4+ T cells using viral peptide pools, then sequenced them. Isolation of CD4+ T cells took place after about nine days of culture. Everyone in the study got two shots of either the BNT162b2 or mRNA-1273 vaccine. Vaccinated recipients, who were negative for nucleocapsid antibodies, had no history of SARS-CoV-2 infection. After around 2 million PBMC were placed in each well, they were cultured with about 10 IU/ml IL-2 and roughly 10 ug/ml peptides. Half the medium was replaced with IL-2 medium on days 3 and 7. Germline lookup yields CDR1 MGHDK and CDR2 SYGVNS. The CDR3 is 12 residues long. V lost 3 bases to trimming and J lost 6 bases, with 6 bases between them. Comments on this clone: Its antigen is unknown.

TCRdb's table, derived via immunoSEQ multiplex PCR, lists solely in-frame clones and lacks some. There are about 27,000 clones in the sample; about 83% occur only once, and almost 1.5% lies in the top ten. The TCR sequence derives from a human donor who received a COVID-19 vaccine. Some clones in this sample may be carry-over from other donors' samples. This material consisted of CD4+ T cells from PBMCs cultured with HCoV-NL63 spike peptides, taken after COVID-19 vaccination. The chain is built from TRBV25-1 and TRBJ2-1, with no clear D. The CDR3: CASSEFLNEQFF. CDR3 coding DNA: TGTGCCAGCAGTGAGTTTCTCAATGAGCAGTTCTTC.